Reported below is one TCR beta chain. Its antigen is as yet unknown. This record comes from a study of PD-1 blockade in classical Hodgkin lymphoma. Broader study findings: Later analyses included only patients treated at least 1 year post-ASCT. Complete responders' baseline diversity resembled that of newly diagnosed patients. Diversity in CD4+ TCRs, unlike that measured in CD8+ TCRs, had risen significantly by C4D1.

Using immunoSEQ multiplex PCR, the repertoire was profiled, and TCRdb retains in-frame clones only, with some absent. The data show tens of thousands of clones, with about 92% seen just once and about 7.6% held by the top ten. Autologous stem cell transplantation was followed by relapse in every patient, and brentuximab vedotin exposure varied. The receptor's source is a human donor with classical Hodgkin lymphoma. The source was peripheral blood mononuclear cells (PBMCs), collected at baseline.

The CDR3 sequence is CASSQGTGKRYGYTF. In DNA form, the CDR3 reads TGCGCCAGCAGCCAGGGGACAGGAAAAAGGTATGGCTACACCTTC. The gene calls are TRBV4-3 and TRBJ1-2, with 8 bases fitting TRBD1. Germline assignment: CDR1 LGHNA and CDR2 YSLEER. This CDR3 comprises 15 residues. Trimming took 3 bases from V and 5 from J; bases not matched to a gene: 8.